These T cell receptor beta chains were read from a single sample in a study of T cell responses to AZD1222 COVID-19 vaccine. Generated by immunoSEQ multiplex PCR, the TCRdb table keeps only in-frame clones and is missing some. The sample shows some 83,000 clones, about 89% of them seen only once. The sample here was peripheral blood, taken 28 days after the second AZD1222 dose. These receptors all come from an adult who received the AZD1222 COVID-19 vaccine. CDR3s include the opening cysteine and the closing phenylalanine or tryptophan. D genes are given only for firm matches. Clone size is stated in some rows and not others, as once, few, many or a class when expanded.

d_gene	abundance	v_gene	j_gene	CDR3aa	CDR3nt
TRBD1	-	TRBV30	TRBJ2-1	CAWSEGQGRYEQFF	TGTGCCTGGAGTGAGGGACAGGGAAGGTATGAGCAGTTCTTC
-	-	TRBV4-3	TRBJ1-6	CASSRSDAPANSPLHF	TGCGCCAGCAGCCGGTCGGACGCCCCGGCCAATTCACCCCTCCACTTT
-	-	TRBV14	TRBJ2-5	CASSQDLSETQYF	TGTGCCAGCAGCCAAGATCTTTCAGAGACCCAGTACTTC
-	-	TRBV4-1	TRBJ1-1	CASSQDKTEAFF	TGCGCCAGCAGCCAAGATAAGACTGAAGCTTTCTTT
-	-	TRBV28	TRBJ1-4	CASSFGSGKLFF	TGTGCCAGCAGTTTCGGCTCAGGAAAACTGTTTTTT
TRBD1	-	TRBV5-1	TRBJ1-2	CASRETGGYGYTF	TGCGCCAGCAGGGAAACAGGGGGATATGGCTACACCTTC
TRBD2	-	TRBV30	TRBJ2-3	CASGLAADTQYF	TGTGCCAGTGGGCTAGCGGCAGATACGCAGTATTTT
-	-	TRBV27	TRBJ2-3	CASSLPTSYSSTDTQYF	TGTGCCAGCAGTTTACCCACTTCATACTCTAGCACAGATACGCAGTATTTT
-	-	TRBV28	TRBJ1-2	CASRVGRANYGYTF	TGTGCCAGCAGGGTCGGGAGGGCTAACTATGGCTACACCTTC
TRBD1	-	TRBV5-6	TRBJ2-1	CASNRPGQGDNEQFF	TGTGCCAGCAACCGACCGGGACAGGGGGACAATGAGCAGTTCTTC
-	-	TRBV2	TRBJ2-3	CASSVQGGDTQYF	TGTGCCAGCAGTGTACAGGGAGGAGATACGCAGTATTTT
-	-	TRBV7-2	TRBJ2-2	CASSPTASGTGELFF	TGTGCCAGCAGCCCGACAGCCTCGGGCACCGGGGAGCTGTTTTTT
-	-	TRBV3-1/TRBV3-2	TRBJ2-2	CASTRETGELFF	TGTGCCAGCACTAGGGAAACCGGGGAGCTGTTTTTT
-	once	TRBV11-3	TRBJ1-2	CASSLVQRDPSTIGYTF	TGTGCCAGCAGCTTAGTCCAACGGGACCCAAGTACGATCGGCTACACCTTC
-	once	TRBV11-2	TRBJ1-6	CASSQSWGSPLHF	TGTGCCAGCAGCCAGTCTTGGGGTTCACCCCTCCACTTT
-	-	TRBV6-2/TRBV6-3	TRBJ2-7	CASSSRRTDNLGEQYF	TGTGCCAGCAGTTCCAGACGGACCGACAATCTCGGCGAGCAGTACTTC
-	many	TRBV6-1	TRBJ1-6	CASSEDFPGENSPLHF	TGTGCCAGCAGTGAAGACTTCCCAGGGGAGAATTCACCCCTCCACTTT
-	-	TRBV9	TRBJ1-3	CASSVVFGGSGNTIYF	TGTGCCAGCAGCGTAGTGTTCGGGGGATCGGGAAACACCATATATTTT
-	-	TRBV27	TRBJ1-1	CASSLIGGRTTEAFF	TGTGCCAGCAGTTTAATCGGGGGACGGACCACTGAAGCTTTCTTT
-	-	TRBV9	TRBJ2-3	CASSESSGTDTQYF	TGTGCCAGCAGCGAGTCTTCCGGCACAGATACGCAGTATTTT
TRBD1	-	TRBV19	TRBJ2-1	CASSIDRDRTGTGVNEQFF	TGTGCCAGTAGTATAGATCGGGATAGGACAGGGACAGGGGTCAATGAGCAGTTCTTC
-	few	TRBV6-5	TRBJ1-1	CASSYPGGSTEAFF	TGTGCCAGCAGTTACCCCGGGGGGAGCACTGAAGCTTTCTTT
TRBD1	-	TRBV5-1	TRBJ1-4	CASSAGTGVGEKLFF	TGCGCCAGCAGCGCCGGGACAGGGGTTGGTGAAAAACTGTTTTTT
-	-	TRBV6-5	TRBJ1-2	CASSLGRMDGYTF	TGTGCCAGCAGCCTCGGGAGAATGGATGGCTACACCTTC
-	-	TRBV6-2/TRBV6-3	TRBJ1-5	CASSYTDQPQHF	TGTGCCAGCAGTTACACGGATCAGCCCCAGCATTTT
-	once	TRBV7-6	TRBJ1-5	CASSLQAHPSNQPQHF	TGTGCCAGCAGCTTACAGGCACACCCTTCTAATCAGCCCCAGCATTTT
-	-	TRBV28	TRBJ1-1	CASSLAGRGEAFF	TGTGCCAGCAGTTTAGCAGGGAGGGGTGAAGCTTTCTTT
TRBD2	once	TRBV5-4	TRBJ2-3	CASSEKRGAGTDTQYF	TGTGCCAGCAGCGAAAAGCGGGGGGCCGGCACAGATACGCAGTATTTT
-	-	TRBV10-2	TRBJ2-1	CASSEEGLGNEQFF	TGCGCCAGCAGTGAAGAGGGGCTGGGGAATGAGCAGTTCTTC
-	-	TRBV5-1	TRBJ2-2	CASSFDRPNTGELFF	TGCGCCAGCAGCTTCGACAGGCCGAACACCGGGGAGCTGTTTTTT
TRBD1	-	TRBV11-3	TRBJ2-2	CASSDRDRHTGELFF	TGTGCCAGCAGCGACCGGGACAGACACACCGGGGAGCTGTTTTTT
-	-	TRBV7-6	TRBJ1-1	CASSSARGRNTEAFF	TGTGCCAGCAGCTCCGCCAGGGGCCGGAACACTGAAGCTTTCTTT
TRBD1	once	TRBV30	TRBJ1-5	CAWRHRGPSNQPQHF	TGTGCCTGGAGACACAGGGGACCTAGCAATCAGCCCCAGCATTTT
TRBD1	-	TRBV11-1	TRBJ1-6	CASSLGQVVSSLHF	TGTGCCAGCAGCTTGGGACAGGTGGTTTCGTCCCTCCACTTT
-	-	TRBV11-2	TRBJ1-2	CASSSVLETGFGYTF	TGTGCCAGCAGCTCGGTATTAGAGACTGGGTTTGGCTACACCTTC
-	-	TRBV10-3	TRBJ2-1	CAISPSGGLNEQFF	TGTGCCATCAGTCCCTCGGGGGGCCTGAATGAGCAGTTCTTC
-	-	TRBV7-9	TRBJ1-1	CASSPAGLVWAFF	TGTGCCAGCAGCCCAGCGGGTTTGGTGTGGGCTTTCTTT
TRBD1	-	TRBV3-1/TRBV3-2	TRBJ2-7	CASSVGQVYYEQYF	TGTGCCAGCAGCGTCGGACAGGTTTACTACGAGCAGTACTTC
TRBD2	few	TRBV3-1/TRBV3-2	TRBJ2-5	CASRRSGGGQETQYF	TGTGCCAGCAGACGTAGCGGGGGGGGCCAAGAGACCCAGTACTTC
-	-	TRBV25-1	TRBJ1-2	CAIAGAYGYTF	TGTGCTATAGCGGGGGCCTATGGCTACACCTTC
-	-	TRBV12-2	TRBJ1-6	CASSVGRSSYNSPLHF	TGTGCAAGTTCAGTTGGGAGGAGCTCCTATAATTCACCCCTCCACTTT
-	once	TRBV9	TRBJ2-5	CASSVGGVQETQYF	TGTGCCAGCAGCGTAGGGGGGGTCCAAGAGACCCAGTACTTC
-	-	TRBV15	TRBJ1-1	CATSRAGGVNTEAFF	TGTGCCACCAGCAGAGCTGGGGGAGTGAACACTGAAGCTTTCTTT
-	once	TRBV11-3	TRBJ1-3	CASSLPVGAGNTIYF	TGTGCCAGCAGCTTACCGGTTGGGGCTGGAAACACCATATATTTT
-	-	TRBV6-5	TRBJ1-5	CASSLESNQPQHF	TGTGCCAGCAGTTTAGAAAGCAATCAGCCCCAGCATTTT
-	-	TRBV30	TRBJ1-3	CAWSGWTSSSGNTIYF	TGTGCCTGGAGTGGCTGGACTTCCAGCTCTGGAAACACCATATATTTT
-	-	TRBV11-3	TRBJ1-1	CASSLGATRGRKNTEAFF	TGTGCCAGCAGCTTAGGGGCCACTCGGGGACGCAAGAACACTGAAGCTTTCTTT
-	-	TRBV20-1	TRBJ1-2	CSASKGAYGYTF	TGCAGTGCAAGTAAAGGGGCCTACGGCTACACCTTC
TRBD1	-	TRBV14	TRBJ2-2	CASSPGQGRTGELFF	TGTGCCAGCAGCCCGGGACAGGGAAGGACCGGGGAGCTGTTTTTT
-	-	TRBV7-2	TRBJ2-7	CASSPGRSGGSSYEQYF	TGTGCCAGCAGCCCCGGGCGGTCGGGGGGCTCCTCCTACGAGCAGTACTTC
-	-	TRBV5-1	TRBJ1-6	CASSLGLAGPRTPLHF	TGCGCCAGCAGCTTGGGGTTAGCGGGGCCCAGAACGCCCCTCCACTTT
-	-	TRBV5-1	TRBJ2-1	CASSPGGSSSYNEQFF	TGCGCCAGCAGCCCCGGCGGGTCCTCTAGCTACAATGAGCAGTTCTTC
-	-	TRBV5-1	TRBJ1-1	CASSLGGNTEAFF	TGCGCCAGCAGCTTAGGGGGAAACACTGAAGCTTTCTTT
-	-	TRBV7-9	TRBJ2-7	CASSEQLSAYEQYF	TGTGCCAGCAGCGAACAGTTATCCGCCTACGAGCAGTACTTC
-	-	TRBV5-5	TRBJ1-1	CASSYWPEMNTEAFF	TGTGCCAGCAGCTACTGGCCGGAGATGAACACTGAAGCTTTCTTT
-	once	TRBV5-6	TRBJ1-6	CASSLDNSPLHF	TGTGCCAGCAGCTTGGATAATTCACCCCTCCACTTT
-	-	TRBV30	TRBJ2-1	CAWSAVLNEQFF	TGTGCCTGGAGTGCGGTCCTAAATGAGCAGTTCTTC
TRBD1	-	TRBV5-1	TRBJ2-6	CASSVGQPVKPTF	TGCGCCAGCAGCGTGGGACAGCCCGTTAAGCCGACTTTC
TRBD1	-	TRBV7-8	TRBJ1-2	CASSLGTGGGTGYTF	TGTGCCAGCAGCCTCGGGACAGGGGGCGGTACTGGCTACACCTTC
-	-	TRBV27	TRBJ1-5	CASSPDRSVQPQHF	TGTGCCAGCAGTCCCGACAGGTCGGTCCAGCCCCAGCATTTT